This T cell receptor beta chain is drawn from a study of cytomegalovirus exposure and HLA in healthy donors. Findings and limits, study-wide: The study found most TCR sequences rare, yet found some public TCRs in many donors.

With 60 Vbeta and 13 Jbeta primers, the PCR was carried out. Some clones are missing from TCRdb's copy, which holds only in-frame ones; the method was immunoSEQ multiplex PCR. The table has some 80,000 clones, around 79% seen once. Remarks on this clone: The antigen is unknown.

This clonotype was sampled from a human donor in good health. Sequences were obtained from PBMCs.

The CDR3 loop is CASTGQNYGYTF. CDR3 in DNA: TGTGCCAGCACCGGACAGAACTATGGCTACACCTTC. The chain couples TRBV5-6 to TRBJ1-2, with a possible D match to TRBD1 (6 bases). V was cut by 6 bases and J by 2 bases, with 8 bases left in between. There are 12 residues in the CDR3. Germline loops: CDR1 SGHDT, CDR2 YYEEEE.